This T cell receptor (beta chain) is drawn from a study of blood T cell repertoires in COVID-19. Study at large: Some COVID-19 samples were acute and others convalescent; all came from the United States, Italy and Spain. Sources were T cells, B-cell-depleted T cells, or PBMCs; the material itself was cDNA or gDNA.

The CDR3 is 16 amino acids. Germline values: CDR1 LGHNA, CDR2 YSLEER. Between the trimmed V and J ends, which lost 0 bases and 5 bases, there was a span of 13 bases. Study processing details: How many nucleated cells were present was estimated from reference gene primer amplification. Produced via immunoSEQ multiplex PCR; TCRdb's table is partial and in-frame only. V, J and clone size are those of that table, while D and trimming were read from the DNA. The table includes about 170,000 clones, about 86% detected once. The chain employs TRBV4-3 and TRBJ2-2; unclear D gene. This receptor was taken from a man aged 50-59 years with active or convalescent COVID-19. Input material: peripheral blood. CDR3 residues: CASSQDVAAETGELFF. The CDR3 DNA reads TGCGCCAGCAGCCAAGATGTCGCGGCTGAAACCGGGGAGCTGTTTTTT.